One TCR beta chain is described in this entry. The sample holds a few counts of this clonotype. No antigen is known for it. No per-base quality is available; no much larger clone lies one base away. At the junction V is shortened by 0 bases and J by 3 bases; bases outside the gene matches: 8. The CDR3 runs 16 residues from the cysteine to the phenylalanine. Only CDR3 DNA is held: 48 bases, read in frame from base 1. CDR1 GTSNPN and CDR2 SVGIG were looked up in the germline V gene (reference sequence). Libraries came from PCR. DNA from cultured CD4+ T cells underwent TCR sequencing with the Oncomine TCR Beta short-read assay at the Johns Hopkins FTIC core. The QIAamp micro DNA kit was used to extract genomic DNA from the cultured CD4+ T cells. Oncomine TCR Beta libraries from cultured CD4+ T cells were pooled using unique dual indexes and sequenced on an Illumina iSeq 100. The published analysis was carried out like this. Non-productive sequences were removed, and CDR3s that did not start with C, did not end with F or W, or were shorter than 7 amino acids were discarded. Antigen-specific clonotypes were identified using the MANAFEST web application through comparison of peptide-stimulated wells with reference and other culture wells. An FDR below 0.05, an odds ratio above 5, and a productive frequency above 0.1% in at least two of three replicate wells were required for clones to be considered positive. A clonotype was classed as cross-reactive if the clonotype showed significant expansion both in SARS-CoV-2 spike wells and in at least one common cold coronavirus spike condition. Levenshtein distances (stringdist) and unrooted phylogenetic trees (ape) in R version 3.6.1 were used to assess CDR3 homology. TCRdb reanalyzed the raw reads on its own, using fastp at Q25 for trimming and MiXCR for clone calling, and kept in-frame beta chains. Entries are consolidated by CDR3 protein sequence, retaining the most common genes and DNA. TCRdb, not the original authors, processed these V and J calls. This sample holds roughly 4,200 distinct CDR3 sequences; 21% were observed only once. Of the sample, roughly a quarter falls within the top ten clones.

The sample originates from a study of vaccination and CD4 T cells after COVID-19 (dated by TCRdb to 2022 to 2024). At the level of the whole study: SARS-CoV-2 positivity had been established in the convalescent patients by nasal swab PCR, and mild disease was recorded in several of these patients and severe disease in one. Post-vaccine blood samples were obtained a median of approximately 74 days after the second vaccine dose, with a range of roughly 13 to 250 days. Control cultures used a CEFX viral epitope pool as positive control, an HIV-1 Nef peptide pool as negative control, or no peptide. Six males and four females were included in the convalescent cohort, with two Hispanic individuals, seven Caucasians, two Asians and one multiracial person represented. Post-COVID blood samples were collected from convalescent patients a median of approximately 93 days after diagnosis, with a range of about 30 to 161 days. Two doses of either the Pfizer-BioNTech BNT162b2 vaccine (n=8) or the Moderna mRNA-1273 vaccine (n=2) were administered to participants. The spike-specific CD4+ TCR repertoire was compared before and after mRNA vaccination in over nine COVID-19 convalescent patients and several infection-naive healthy vaccine recipients. Overlapping spike peptide pools from SARS-CoV-2 and from the common cold coronaviruses HCoV-NL63, HCoV-OC43 and HCoV-229E were used as culture stimuli.

Summary of the overall study and its limitations: An increase in the median number of SARS-CoV-2-reactive clonotypes from approximately 21 after infection to approximately 41 after vaccination was observed, but the change was not found to be significant. In convalescent patients, a median 86.3% of post-vaccine SARS-CoV-2-reactive clones were detected only after vaccination, and vaccine-specific priming was suggested by this finding. In convalescent patients, nearly all vaccine-specific clones (304 of 307) were found to be mono-reactive for SARS-CoV-2 spike rather than cross-reactive with common cold coronaviruses. The study included relatively few convalescent patients and did not analyze early timepoints after natural infection.

The treatment or condition label of this sample denotes: roughly 11-day PBMC culture with coronavirus spike peptide pools or control peptides (ViraFEST assay). To expand antigen-specific T cells with peptide pools and then pick out the expanded clonotypes through TCR sequencing, the study relied on the ViraFEST assay. The convalescent patients' positive SARS-CoV-2 PCR tests were from March to December 2020, which was before the Alpha, Beta and Delta variants emerged in the United States. Each well held 2.1 million or so PBMCs cultured in IMDM containing about 5% human AB serum and approximately 9.4 IU/ml IL-2, with about 9.1 ug/ml peptide pools added. Half of the culture medium was replaced with fresh IL-2-containing medium on days 3 and 7. Once the cells had been in culture for around ten days, the EasySep CD4+ T cell isolation kit was used to isolate CD4+ T cells by negative selection. PBMCs were separated from whole blood using Ficoll-Paque Plus gradient centrifugation and then either used fresh or cryopreserved at -140C. Triplicate wells were generally used for each culture condition.

The chain is assembled from TRBV30 and TRBJ1-3; TRBD1 aligns with 7 central bases. What was sequenced was CD4+ T cells from blood, cultured in vitro. The TCR sequence derives from a human donor who had recovered from COVID-19. CDR3 region: CAWSVPTGDYGNTIYF. Read as DNA, the sequence is TGTGCCTGGAGTGTACCAACAGGGGACTATGGAAACACCATATATTTT.